A single T cell receptor (beta chain) is shown here with its context. Its target antigen remains unknown. Nothing much larger sits one base from this clone, and base qualities are not available. TCRbeta CDR3 regions were amplified from genomic DNA by means of the immunoSEQ Assay, a bias-controlled multiplex PCR. As for the original processing: The number of nucleated cells in each sample was estimated from the amplification of reference gene primers within the assay. Sequence reads were collapsed and filtered to measure the absolute abundance of every unique TCRbeta CDR3 rearrangement. For each sample, productive Simpson clonality was calculated as the square root of Simpson's diversity index over productive rearrangements. The table comes from immuneACCESS by way of TCRdb, which keeps in-frame sequences with V and J called. Part of the clones is missing from these tables; in studies checked, under half for an unresolved V gene and the rest for unknown reasons. V and J calls and clone size are as listed in that table; D and trimming were resolved from the DNA. Present in this sample are some 200,000 clones, about nine tenths of which were seen just once. Jointly, the top ten make up about 6% of the sample.

Collaborating institutions collected whole blood in K2EDTA tubes following their own protocols. For TCRbeta analysis, collaborators shipped samples as frozen whole blood, isolated PBMCs, or DNA extracted from either of those sample types. The data stem from a study of blood T cell repertoires in COVID-19 (dated by TCRdb to about 2020). Describing the broader study: The collaborator samples originated in the United States, Italy and Spain and spanned the acute and convalescent phases of COVID-19. The prospective study material was composed of cDNA or gDNA derived from T cells, B-cell-depleted T cells, or PBMCs. The dataset comprised deeply sampled blood TCRbeta repertoires from subjects exposed to, actively infected with, or recovered from COVID-19. The repertoires were released in a freely available public database intended as a resource for research on the immune response to SARS-CoV-2. The samples were drawn from the first 160 participants of the ongoing ImmuneRACE study and from 1,254 subjects provided by 6 global collaborators. Nearly every sample came with metadata listing a de-identified subject ID, COVID-19 status, age in years and sex. HLA class I and class II types, where available, came from metadata supplied by the sample provider rather than from assay-based typing.

What the work shows at the level of the full study, not this receptor alone: Clinical and demographic metadata were provided uncurated, with the amount varying by source and participant.

The specimen sequenced was peripheral blood. The sequence came from a man older than 75 with acute or convalescent COVID-19.

The DNA sequence follows: TGTGCCACCAACACCGGGACAGGGAACTACAATGAGCAGTTCTTC. Its amino acids are CATNTGTGNYNEQFF. The chain is encoded by TRBV6-5 joined to TRBJ2-1, and TRBD1 matches 9 of the central bases. Trimmed from V: 10 bases; trimmed from J: 3 bases; junction bases lacking a gene match: 10. The germline V gene supplies CDR1 MNHEY and CDR2 SVGAGI. The CDR3, cysteine through phenylalanine, is 15 amino acids long. Of all the DNA, just the CDR3 is kept, 45 bases in frame from base 1.